This T cell receptor beta chain was retrieved from a study of cytomegalovirus exposure and HLA in healthy donors (dated by TCRdb to 2016 to 2017). Context from the whole study: According to an earlier analysis of 550 to 750 of the donors, 150 million to 200 million T cells yielded 90 million to 140 million unique TCR beta sequences and about 300 Gb of sequence data. Several DR-DQ haplotypes were treated as single units for association and clustering because of strong linkage in the cohort. Donor age, sex, ethnicity and CMV serostatus were collected together with the repertoire data. The number of typed donors differed by locus: about 620-640 for A, B, C, DRB1 and DQB1; some 500 for DQA1; some 610 for DPA1; and around 490 for DPB1. Class I and class II HLA loci were covered by the typing at four-digit resolution. A later genetic analysis used genome-wide SNP genotypes for about three fifths of the roughly 700 donors, treating that subset as a discovery cohort. An early release covering roughly 640 HLA-typed donors comprised 300 to 350 gigabases of sequencing data and some 79 million unique TCR sequences. Along with the approximately 700-subject first cohort, a separate validation cohort of 120 different subjects was used. Rather than using new phenotypic data, the later analysis identified candidate immune exposures from TCR beta sequences and from how often those sequences occurred across donors. The study aimed to test whether cataloging public T cell receptors could reveal signatures of past pathogen exposure. On average, about 240,000 unique TCR beta nucleotide sequences were sequenced per donor among 300 to 500 genotyped donors of the cohort, with roughly 19% of those sequences being non-productive. Of the 300 to 500 genotyped donors, roughly 80% were placed in the genetic ancestry cluster associated with self-reported Caucasian donors. The study used immunosequencing to profile the T cell repertoires of 670 or so subjects and linked those repertoires to cytomegalovirus serostatus. In an earlier analysis of 587 of the donors, high-throughput TCR beta sequencing was used to judge whether each TCR beta V gene segment behaved as functional or pseudogenic. Every repertoire in the discovery cohort had been generated on one and the same sequencing platform. High-throughput TCR immunosequencing, statistical association of individual TCRs with disease status, and machine learning were combined to predict cytomegalovirus infection status. In a later analysis, previously published TCR beta repertoires from fewer than 750 donors were re-analyzed and high-resolution HLA genotyping was added so that TCR occurrence patterns could be studied. The study at large found these results: Most TCR sequences were observed very rarely across donors, whereas some public TCRs were present in many individuals. A further reported finding was that TCR beta sequences accurately predicted the HLA-A and HLA-B alleles for most subjects in the first cohort. A later analysis associated about 18,000 TCR beta sequences with specific HLA alleles at a false discovery rate of 0.05. A later analysis found that most CMV-associated TCR beta chains appeared HLA-restricted, with HLA associations seemingly driven largely by CMV exposure. A later analysis found that TCR association rates varied across HLA loci, with DRB1 alleles showing the most associated TCRs and HLA-C alleles the fewest. The only immune exposure information available for the cohort was CMV serostatus. A few of the identified cytomegalovirus-associated TCR beta chains were confirmed in vitro to be specific for cytomegalovirus antigens. The classifier was reported to diagnose cytomegalovirus status with high specificity and sensitivity in both the original and validation cohorts. Correlated functional status among segregating V segments might reflect linkage disequilibrium, but an unknown experimental factor could not be ruled out. A total of 164 TCR beta chains were listed by the study as associated with cytomegalovirus. A later genetic analysis reported fewer N-insertions in productive TCRs among donors in an Asian-associated ancestry cluster than the roughly 650-donor mean. In an earlier analysis of approximately 590 of the donors, most TCR beta V segments were observed in productive rearrangements about 87% or about 30% of the time, broadly matching IMGT annotations. In a later genetic analysis, a missense DCLRE1C variant was associated with V-gene and J-gene trimming of TCR beta chains, and the association was replicated in an independent cohort. A later analysis found that HLA-associated TCR beta chains were more clonally expanded and had lower generation probabilities than equally common non-associated chains. Roughly uniform sequencing depth across donors was assumed in presence/absence analyses, although this assumption may not hold. This cohort had only TCR beta chains sequenced, and the lack of alpha or paired-chain data limited which features could be detected. Because counts were too low, about 17 rarely observed V segments, including chromosome 9 orphons, were excluded from the earlier analysis of some 540 of the donors. According to a later analysis, parvovirus B19, influenza, CMV and Epstein-Barr virus appeared linked to several top co-occurrence clusters. The authors suggested that the approach could potentially be generalized to other disease states and immunological phenotypes. A group of highly shared sequence variants was considered likely to be a technical artifact of the sequencing pipeline. Some IMGT-functional V segments, including TRBV6-2 and TRBV6-3, could not be distinguished by the 87-base-pair reads and were therefore excluded. Assigning TCR associations to individual alleles was difficult when HLA alleles, especially DR and DQ, strongly co-occurred. Because some donors lacked HLA typing at each locus, the association tests relied only on the typed subset.

In total, fewer than 750 healthy bone marrow donors made up the cohort. At the time of sampling, every cohort member was nominally healthy, though immune exposures that went unrecorded were likely present. The donor tested CMV seronegative and was one of the 352 seronegative cohort members. Each donor provided a peripheral blood sample, and peripheral blood mononuclear cells were used for TCR beta sequencing. The Qiagen DNeasy Blood Extraction Kit was used to extract genomic DNA from the blood cell samples. The library was built by means of the immunoSEQ multiplex PCR assay. A mixture of 60 forward primers for TCR Vbeta segments and 13 reverse primers for TCR Jbeta segments was used in the multiplex PCR. The CDR3 region of rearranged TCR beta genes was amplified from genomic DNA by a multiplex PCR assay. Amplified TCR beta libraries were sequenced as 87-base-pair reads on the Illumina HiSeq System. The study's processing was this. A later analysis counted 65 million to 90 million unique TCR beta chains across the 500 to 850 repertoires, and some 11 million of these chains were shared by at least two donors. Raw reads were error-corrected and collapsed into unique sequences with a nearest-neighbor algorithm that merged closely related sequences to remove PCR and sequencing errors. V, D and J gene segments were assigned by aligning CDR3 sequences to IMGT reference sequences. For a sequence to be retained, a match of at least six nucleotides was required to both a V gene segment and a J gene segment. Rearrangements were classified as productive when the CDR3 lacked stop codons and remained in frame with V and J, and all other rearrangements were classified as non-productive. CDR3 was defined according to IMGT convention as the region running from the second conserved V-encoded cysteine to the conserved J-encoded phenylalanine. The earlier analysis of approximately 590 of the donors excluded any sequence lacking an unambiguous match to a single V gene segment. An earlier analysis of fewer than 750 of the donors classified V segments as functional when productive rearrangements were above 56.7% and as segregating when the standard deviation between donors was above 5%. A statistical classification framework was built to diagnose cytomegalovirus status from the catalog of TCR beta chain sequences. In a later analysis, V and J genes were assigned by comparing TCR nucleotide sequences against IMGT/GENE-DB human TR gene sequences. A later analysis assigned CDR3 sequences and most-parsimonious VDJ recombination scenarios with the TCRdist pipeline. A later analysis defined each TCR beta chain by its CDR3 amino acid sequence plus V-gene family, and excluded reads lacking a unique V-gene family. To address suspected cross-contamination and a sequencing artifact, a later analysis removed 450 to 700 highly shared, low-generation-probability nucleotide sequences. For each public chain, a later analysis derived a clonal expansion index from normalized ranks of inferred template counts within each repertoire. In a later analysis, generation probabilities were computed using a VDJ recombination model fitted to out-of-frame rearrangements, and the results were checked against IGoR. A later analysis scored TCR-TCR, TCR-HLA and TCR-CMV co-occurrence with hypergeometric tests, applying a repertoire-size bias correction to TCR pairs. False discovery rates were estimated in a later analysis by permuting HLA or CMV assignments 20 times. In a later analysis, co-occurring TCRs were grouped using DBSCAN, and TCRdist sequence similarity was added for clustering within HLA-allele-positive subsets. For co-occurrence clustering, repertoires with fewer than 30,000 or more than 120,000 public chains were excluded, along with roughly 5 repertoires with anomalous nucleotide sharing. TCRdb's version of the immuneACCESS table is confined to in-frame rearrangements and falls short of the full clone set. An unresolved V gene accounts for under half of the shortfall where checked; the remainder is of unknown origin. Clone size and the V and J calls come from that table; the DNA yielded D and trimming. Recorded for this sample are about 150,000 clones; roughly 80% of them occurred a single time. The ten largest clones take up about 4% of the sample.

Trimming removed 4 bases from V and 0 bases from J; the gene matches leave 6 bases unexplained. From its cysteine to its phenylalanine, the CDR3 spans 16 amino acids. Just CDR3 DNA is preserved here, 48 bases in frame from base 1. The CDR1 and CDR2 encoded by the germline V gene are MDHEN and SYDVKM. This clone turned up a few times. Its recognized antigen is unknown. Base qualities are not recorded, but no much larger clone differs from it by a single base. The specimen sequenced was PBMCs. The receptor was isolated from a woman aged 40 to 50 in good health and CMV-seronegative. The chain is made from TRBV28 and TRBJ2-1; 7 middle bases align to TRBD2. The CDR3 in this case is CASSSSGGGSYNEQFF. Here is the DNA: TGTGCCAGCAGTTCCTCGGGGGGAGGCTCCTACAATGAGCAGTTCTTC.